This record looks at one T cell receptor (beta chain) sequence and its context. The sample comes from a study of shared clonotypes between healthy human individuals. The table came from immunoSEQ multiplex PCR; TCRdb's copy has only in-frame clones and leaves some out. The sample yields about 700,000 clones, about 92% seen once. Selected positively for CCR7 and CD45RO-negative, naive CD8 cells excluded terminally differentiated effector memory CD45RA+ cells. V lost 0 bases and J 1 base, leaving 17 bases between the germline ends. Germline assignment: CDR1 MNHEY and CDR2 SMNVEV (reference sequence). The CDR3 is 18 amino acids.

The receptor was isolated from a man aged 30 to 45 in good health. This rearrangement joins TRBV27 to TRBJ2-3; D is perhaps TRBD2 (5 bases). What was sequenced was naive CD8+ T cells sorted from blood. The CDR3 is CASSLSRGRTTGTDTQYF. The CDR3 bases are TGTGCCAGCAGTTTATCCCGGGGAAGGACCACGGGCACAGATACGCAGTATTTT.